Below, 9 T cell receptor beta chains from the same sample are listed, as sequenced in a study of Tregs in tolerant kidney transplant recipients. The assay was immunoSEQ multiplex PCR, and TCRdb's table has in-frame clones only and misses some. There are around 43,000 clones in the sample; roughly nine tenths occur only once, and around 0.67% lies in the top ten. The sample was Tregs from blood. These receptors were taken from a human donor in good health.

This chain uses TRBV19 with TRBJ1-1; D unresolved. The length of the CDR3 is 14 residues. Trimming took off 6 bases at V and 6 bases at J, with 17 bases between the two ends. CDR1 is LNHDA and CDR2 is SQIVND in the germline V gene (reference sequence). The CDR3 bases are TGTGCCAGTAGCAAATTAGCCGGGTTCGCTGAAGCTTTCTTT. It translates to CASSKLAGFAEAFF. Filled out from reference TRBV19 and TRBJ1-1, the complete variable domain reads DGGITQSPKYLFRKEGQNVTLSCEQNLNHDAMYWYRQDPGQGLRLIYYSQIVNDFQKGDIAEGYSVSREKKESFPLTVTSAQKNPTAFYLCASSKLAGFAEAFFGQGTRLTVV.

This clone appeared a single time. V and J are TRBV6-1 and TRBJ2-1; D might be TRBD2 (5 bases). There are 15 residues in the CDR3. Between the trimmed V and J ends, which lost 5 bases and 1 base, there was a span of 12 bases. Germline-derived CDR1 and CDR2 are MNHNS and SASEGT. This CDR3 reads CASSLGRRSYNEQFF. The CDR3 DNA reads as TGTGCCAGCAGTTTAGGGCGGAGGTCCTACAATGAGCAGTTCTTC.

V usage is TRBV6-1 and J usage is TRBJ2-2; TRBD2 might be the D (5 bases). The CDR3 loop spans 15 amino acids. Germline loops: CDR1 MNHNS, CDR2 SASEGT. Trimming removed 3 bases at V and 6 bases at J, with 14 bases between. The CDR3 here is CASSDRGWQSGELFF. Here the CDR3 DNA reads TGTGCCAGCAGTGACAGAGGGTGGCAATCCGGGGAGCTGTTTTTT.

The chain recombines TRBV11-3 with TRBJ1-2, with D hard to call. This CDR3 has 20 amino acids. V lost 1 base and J 8 bases, leaving 32 bases between the germline ends. Germline V CDR1 and CDR2: SGHNT, YENEEA. The CDR3 reads CASSLGLSEVIQIFTKGYTF. The CDR3 coding sequence is TGTGCCAGCAGCTTAGGATTGTCGGAGGTAATCCAGATTTTCACCAAGGGCTACACCTTC.

This clone was observed a single time. The chain joins TRBV7-3 to TRBJ2-1; no firm D call. There are 15 residues in the CDR3. Germline values: CDR1 SGHTA, CDR2 FQGTGA. V lost 5 bases and J 3 bases, leaving 14 bases between the germline ends. CDR3 DNA sequence: TGTGCCAGCAGCCCCCTTTCCGGTGACTACAATGAGCAGTTCTTC. Encoded protein: CASSPLSGDYNEQFF. Full variable domain (outside the CDR3, taken from reference TRBV7-3 and TRBJ2-1): GAGVSQTPSNKVTEKGKYVELRCDPISGHTALYWYRQSLGQGPEFLIYFQGTGAADDSGLPNDRFFAVRPEGSVSTLKIQRTERGDSAVYLCASSPLSGDYNEQFFGPGTRLTVL.

This chain uses TRBV6-1 with TRBJ2-3; D possibly corresponds to TRBD1 (6 bases). The CDR3 length is 14 residues. Trimming left V 5 bases short and J 2 bases short, with 11 bases between. Germline loops: CDR1 MNHNS, CDR2 SASEGT. The CDR3, as DNA: TGTGCCAGCAGTCCGCGGACAGCCACAGATACGCAGTATTTT. It codes for CASSPRTATDTQYF.

The chain joins TRBV11-2 to TRBJ2-6, with unresolved D. Trimming cost V 1 base and J 0 bases, with 13 bases left between them. The CDR3 is made up of 18 amino acids. Looked up from germline, CDR1 is SGHAT and CDR2 is FQNNGV. Written as DNA, the CDR3 is TGTGCCAGCAGCTTAGTGAGTTGGGTCGGCTCTGGGGCCAACGTCCTGACTTTC. Its protein product is CASSLVSWVGSGANVLTF.

This clone was observed once. The rearrangement links TRBV7-2 to TRBJ2-5; 9 bases are a match to TRBD2. V lost 6 bases, J lost 2 bases, and 10 bases stayed unmatched. Germline V gives CDR1 SGHTA, CDR2 FQGNSA. This CDR3 is built from 16 residues. In DNA form, the CDR3 reads TGTGCCAGCAGGACCGGTAGCGGGGGAACACAAGAGACCCAGTACTTC. It specifies CASRTGSGGTQETQYF.

This chain connects TRBV6-5 to TRBJ1-1; 9 bases are shared with TRBD1. The CDR3 runs to 15 residues. With 5 bases clipped from V and 2 bases from J, the junction kept 6 bases outside the gene matches. CDR1 is MNHEY and CDR2 is SVGAGI in the germline V gene. In DNA, the CDR3 is TGTGCCAGCAGTCGGGACAGGGATAGCAACACTGAAGCTTTCTTT. Protein sequence: CASSRDRDSNTEAFF.